The rows below give T cell receptor beta chains drawn from one sample of a study of response to subunit inactivated influenza vaccine. TCRdb called the RT-PCR reads again in MiXCR, with one record for every CDR3 protein. The sample holds 550,000 to 800,000 distinct CDR3 sequences, around 14% seen once. The sample was PBMCs from blood, taken 11 to 12 days after vaccination. The source of these receptors is a man over 45 who received an inactivated influenza vaccine. CDR3s include the opening cysteine and the closing phenylalanine or tryptophan. Each record gives: clone size, D gene, V gene, J gene, CDR3 DNA, CDR3 protein. A D gene is named only where the DNA matches it firmly. Some rows have no size entry. The others give once, few or many, or a class for an expanded clone.

>many|NA|TRBV18|TRBJ2-7
TGTGCCAGCTCATCGGGCCTATACCCCTACGAGCAGTACTTC
CASSSGLYPYEQYF
>few|TRBD1|TRBV4-2|TRBJ1-4
TGTGCCAGCAGCCAAGAGTTCAGGGGGCGAAATGAAAAACTGTTTTTT
CASSQEFRGRNEKLFF
>NA|NA|TRBV28|TRBJ2-6
TGTGCCAGCAGTTTACGAGGGGGATCTGGGGCCAACGTCCTGACTTTC
CASSLRGGSGANVLTF
>NA|NA|TRBV29-1|TRBJ1-2
TGCAGCGTTGACGACCCGGGGGGCTATGGCTACACCTTC
CSVDDPGGYGYTF
>few|NA|TRBV20-1|TRBJ1-1
TGCAGTGCTAGAGATCCGCAGGGGACCACTGAAGCTTTCTTT
CSARDPQGTTEAFF
>NA|NA|TRBV2|TRBJ2-7
TGTGCCAGCAGTGAGGGCCGTTTACAGGGATACGAGCAGTACTTC
CASSEGRLQGYEQYF
>NA|NA|TRBV6-5|TRBJ1-3
TGTGCCAGCAGTTACGGAAGCTCTGGAAACACCATATATTTT
CASSYGSSGNTIYF
>few|NA|TRBV5-1|TRBJ2-7
TGCGCCAGCAGCTTCTCGGACAAGTACGAGCAGTACTTC
CASSFSDKYEQYF
>NA|TRBD2|TRBV20-1|TRBJ2-3
TGCAGTGCCAATCTAGCGGGAGCCCCCACAGATACGCAGTATTTT
CSANLAGAPTDTQYF
>few|NA|TRBV18|TRBJ1-5
TGTGCCAGCTCACCACTCCAGGGTTATCAGCCCCAGCATTTT
CASSPLQGYQPQHF
>many|NA|TRBV5-5|TRBJ2-3
TGTGCCAGCAGCTTCGGCGGGCGGACTAGCACAGATACGCAGTATTTT
CASSFGGRTSTDTQYF
>NA|NA|TRBV14|TRBJ1-3
TGTGCCAGCAGCCAAGGATACAGGGCAGTCGGAAACACCATATATTTT
CASSQGYRAVGNTIYF
>NA|NA|TRBV20-1|TRBJ2-7
TGCAGTGCCCCGCCAGGGGGGACCTACGAGCAGTACTTC
CSAPPGGTYEQYF
>few|NA|TRBV6-1|TRBJ2-5
TGTGCCAGCAGAGAACCAGGGGCCGGAGAGACCCAGTACTTC
CASREPGAGETQYF
>few|NA|TRBV12-3/TRBV12-4|TRBJ2-7
TGTGCCAGCGGAAGGGACTCTAAGGGCGAGCAGTACTTC
CASGRDSKGEQYF
>NA|NA|TRBV9|TRBJ2-1
TGTGCCAGCAGCGTAGGGAACTCGAGGTATGAGCAGTTCTTC
CASSVGNSRYEQFF
>NA|TRBD1|TRBV7-3|TRBJ2-1
TGTGCCAGCAGCTTAAACGGGGACAGCAAATTCTTC
CASSLNGDSKFF
>many|NA|TRBV12-3/TRBV12-4|TRBJ2-2
TGTGCCAGCAGACCGGGGGACGTGGGCGGGGAGCTGTTTTTT
CASRPGDVGGELFF
>NA|NA|TRBV5-1|TRBJ1-4
TGCGCCAGCAGCTTGGACAGGACAGAAAAACTGTTTTTT
CASSLDRTEKLFF
>few|NA|TRBV4-1|TRBJ2-7
TGCGCCAGCAGCCCCTCAGGCGGACAGACCTACGAGCAGTACTTC
CASSPSGGQTYEQYF
>NA|NA|TRBV7-2|TRBJ2-3
TGTGCCAGCAGCTTCGCGGGATCAGATACGCAGTATTTT
CASSFAGSDTQYF
>many|NA|TRBV29-1|TRBJ1-4
TGCAGCGTTTCGGCCAGAGAAAAACTGTTTTTT
CSVSAREKLFF